This is a list of T cell receptor beta chains from one sample in a study of CD8+ T cells in alopecia areata. Assay used: immunoSEQ multiplex PCR; TCRdb lists only in-frame clones, some missing. The table shows just over 150,000 clones, with 65% occurring only once. The source material was CD4+ T cells sorted from blood, sampled at week 4, from a patient treated with tofacitinib. These receptor sequences come from a human donor with alopecia areata. CDR3s include the opening cysteine and the closing phenylalanine or tryptophan. Fields, in order: D gene, J gene, clone size, V gene, CDR3 protein, CDR3 DNA. The D gene is left open where the match is weak. Where a row states a size, it is once, few, many or the class of an expanded clone; other rows omit it.

TRBD1 | TRBJ1-5 | NA | TRBV30 | CAWSSGQDNQPQHF | TGTGCCTGGAGCTCGGGACAGGACAATCAGCCCCAGCATTTT
NA | TRBJ2-4 | NA | TRBV5-4 | CASSLEVAKNIQYF | TGTGCCAGCAGCTTGGAAGTGGCCAAAAACATTCAGTACTTC
NA | TRBJ1-1 | NA | TRBV30 | CAWGQTNTEAFF | TGTGCCTGGGGACAGACCAACACTGAAGCTTTCTTT
TRBD1 | TRBJ2-1 | few | TRBV18 | CASSPFPGQGSNEQFF | TGTGCCAGCTCACCTTTTCCGGGACAGGGTTCGAATGAGCAGTTCTTC
NA | TRBJ1-5 | NA | TRBV19 | CASSTGRAQPQHF | TGTGCCAGTAGTACGGGCAGGGCTCAGCCCCAGCATTTT
NA | TRBJ2-5 | NA | TRBV29-1 | CSVDVGGETQYF | TGCAGCGTTGATGTTGGGGGAGAGACCCAGTACTTC
NA | TRBJ1-6 | once | TRBV30 | CAWVSGYNSPLHF | TGTGCCTGGGTGTCGGGGTACAATTCACCCCTCCACTTT
TRBD1 | TRBJ1-2 | NA | TRBV7-9 | CASSLAPRTGLGGYTF | TGTGCCAGCAGCTTAGCACCCAGGACAGGGTTGGGGGGCTACACCTTC
NA | TRBJ2-3 | NA | TRBV29-1 | CSVRGTDTQYF | TGCAGCGTCAGGGGAACAGATACGCAGTATTTT
NA | TRBJ2-2 | once | TRBV9 | CASSTDMRTGELFF | TGTGCCAGCAGCACGGACATGCGCACCGGGGAGCTGTTTTTT
NA | TRBJ2-5 | NA | TRBV30 | CAWSVQALVETQYF | TGTGCCTGGAGTGTACAGGCCCTAGTTGAGACCCAGTACTTC
TRBD2 | TRBJ2-3 | NA | TRBV7-2 | CASSLERGWYTQYF | TGTGCCAGCAGCTTAGAGCGGGGGTGGTATACGCAGTATTTT
NA | TRBJ2-2 | NA | TRBV27 | CASSFTSLTGELFF | TGTGCCAGCAGTTTTACTAGCTTGACCGGGGAGCTGTTTTTT